This TCR beta chain was captured by sequencing in a study of cytomegalovirus exposure and HLA in healthy donors. Comments on this clone: Its antigen is as yet unknown.

This PCR relied on a set of 60 Vbeta primers and 13 Jbeta primers. Sequenced by immunoSEQ multiplex PCR; TCRdb stores in-frame clones only, minus some. The sample contains approximately 6,800 clones, approximately 47% of which appear only once. Points from the study as a whole: Among the sequence variants, a highly shared cluster was likely an artifact of sequencing. The study flagged around 160 TCR beta chains as cytomegalovirus-associated. Testing in vitro showed a few CMV-associated chains specific for CMV antigens.

Among the donors, all were healthy bone marrow donors. The CDR3 is 15 amino acids. Germline CDR1 ENHRY, CDR2 SYGVKD. Deletions cut 0 bases from V and 9 bases from J, with 15 bases between. Sequencing was carried out using PBMCs. The TCR sequence derives from a man under 40 in good health and CMV-seropositive. V and J are TRBV10-3 and TRBJ2-1; the D gene is possibly TRBD1 (7 bases). CDR3 residues: CAISESAQGGGEQFF. CDR3 coding DNA: TGTGCCATCAGTGAGTCCGCCCAGGGGGGCGGTGAGCAGTTCTTC.